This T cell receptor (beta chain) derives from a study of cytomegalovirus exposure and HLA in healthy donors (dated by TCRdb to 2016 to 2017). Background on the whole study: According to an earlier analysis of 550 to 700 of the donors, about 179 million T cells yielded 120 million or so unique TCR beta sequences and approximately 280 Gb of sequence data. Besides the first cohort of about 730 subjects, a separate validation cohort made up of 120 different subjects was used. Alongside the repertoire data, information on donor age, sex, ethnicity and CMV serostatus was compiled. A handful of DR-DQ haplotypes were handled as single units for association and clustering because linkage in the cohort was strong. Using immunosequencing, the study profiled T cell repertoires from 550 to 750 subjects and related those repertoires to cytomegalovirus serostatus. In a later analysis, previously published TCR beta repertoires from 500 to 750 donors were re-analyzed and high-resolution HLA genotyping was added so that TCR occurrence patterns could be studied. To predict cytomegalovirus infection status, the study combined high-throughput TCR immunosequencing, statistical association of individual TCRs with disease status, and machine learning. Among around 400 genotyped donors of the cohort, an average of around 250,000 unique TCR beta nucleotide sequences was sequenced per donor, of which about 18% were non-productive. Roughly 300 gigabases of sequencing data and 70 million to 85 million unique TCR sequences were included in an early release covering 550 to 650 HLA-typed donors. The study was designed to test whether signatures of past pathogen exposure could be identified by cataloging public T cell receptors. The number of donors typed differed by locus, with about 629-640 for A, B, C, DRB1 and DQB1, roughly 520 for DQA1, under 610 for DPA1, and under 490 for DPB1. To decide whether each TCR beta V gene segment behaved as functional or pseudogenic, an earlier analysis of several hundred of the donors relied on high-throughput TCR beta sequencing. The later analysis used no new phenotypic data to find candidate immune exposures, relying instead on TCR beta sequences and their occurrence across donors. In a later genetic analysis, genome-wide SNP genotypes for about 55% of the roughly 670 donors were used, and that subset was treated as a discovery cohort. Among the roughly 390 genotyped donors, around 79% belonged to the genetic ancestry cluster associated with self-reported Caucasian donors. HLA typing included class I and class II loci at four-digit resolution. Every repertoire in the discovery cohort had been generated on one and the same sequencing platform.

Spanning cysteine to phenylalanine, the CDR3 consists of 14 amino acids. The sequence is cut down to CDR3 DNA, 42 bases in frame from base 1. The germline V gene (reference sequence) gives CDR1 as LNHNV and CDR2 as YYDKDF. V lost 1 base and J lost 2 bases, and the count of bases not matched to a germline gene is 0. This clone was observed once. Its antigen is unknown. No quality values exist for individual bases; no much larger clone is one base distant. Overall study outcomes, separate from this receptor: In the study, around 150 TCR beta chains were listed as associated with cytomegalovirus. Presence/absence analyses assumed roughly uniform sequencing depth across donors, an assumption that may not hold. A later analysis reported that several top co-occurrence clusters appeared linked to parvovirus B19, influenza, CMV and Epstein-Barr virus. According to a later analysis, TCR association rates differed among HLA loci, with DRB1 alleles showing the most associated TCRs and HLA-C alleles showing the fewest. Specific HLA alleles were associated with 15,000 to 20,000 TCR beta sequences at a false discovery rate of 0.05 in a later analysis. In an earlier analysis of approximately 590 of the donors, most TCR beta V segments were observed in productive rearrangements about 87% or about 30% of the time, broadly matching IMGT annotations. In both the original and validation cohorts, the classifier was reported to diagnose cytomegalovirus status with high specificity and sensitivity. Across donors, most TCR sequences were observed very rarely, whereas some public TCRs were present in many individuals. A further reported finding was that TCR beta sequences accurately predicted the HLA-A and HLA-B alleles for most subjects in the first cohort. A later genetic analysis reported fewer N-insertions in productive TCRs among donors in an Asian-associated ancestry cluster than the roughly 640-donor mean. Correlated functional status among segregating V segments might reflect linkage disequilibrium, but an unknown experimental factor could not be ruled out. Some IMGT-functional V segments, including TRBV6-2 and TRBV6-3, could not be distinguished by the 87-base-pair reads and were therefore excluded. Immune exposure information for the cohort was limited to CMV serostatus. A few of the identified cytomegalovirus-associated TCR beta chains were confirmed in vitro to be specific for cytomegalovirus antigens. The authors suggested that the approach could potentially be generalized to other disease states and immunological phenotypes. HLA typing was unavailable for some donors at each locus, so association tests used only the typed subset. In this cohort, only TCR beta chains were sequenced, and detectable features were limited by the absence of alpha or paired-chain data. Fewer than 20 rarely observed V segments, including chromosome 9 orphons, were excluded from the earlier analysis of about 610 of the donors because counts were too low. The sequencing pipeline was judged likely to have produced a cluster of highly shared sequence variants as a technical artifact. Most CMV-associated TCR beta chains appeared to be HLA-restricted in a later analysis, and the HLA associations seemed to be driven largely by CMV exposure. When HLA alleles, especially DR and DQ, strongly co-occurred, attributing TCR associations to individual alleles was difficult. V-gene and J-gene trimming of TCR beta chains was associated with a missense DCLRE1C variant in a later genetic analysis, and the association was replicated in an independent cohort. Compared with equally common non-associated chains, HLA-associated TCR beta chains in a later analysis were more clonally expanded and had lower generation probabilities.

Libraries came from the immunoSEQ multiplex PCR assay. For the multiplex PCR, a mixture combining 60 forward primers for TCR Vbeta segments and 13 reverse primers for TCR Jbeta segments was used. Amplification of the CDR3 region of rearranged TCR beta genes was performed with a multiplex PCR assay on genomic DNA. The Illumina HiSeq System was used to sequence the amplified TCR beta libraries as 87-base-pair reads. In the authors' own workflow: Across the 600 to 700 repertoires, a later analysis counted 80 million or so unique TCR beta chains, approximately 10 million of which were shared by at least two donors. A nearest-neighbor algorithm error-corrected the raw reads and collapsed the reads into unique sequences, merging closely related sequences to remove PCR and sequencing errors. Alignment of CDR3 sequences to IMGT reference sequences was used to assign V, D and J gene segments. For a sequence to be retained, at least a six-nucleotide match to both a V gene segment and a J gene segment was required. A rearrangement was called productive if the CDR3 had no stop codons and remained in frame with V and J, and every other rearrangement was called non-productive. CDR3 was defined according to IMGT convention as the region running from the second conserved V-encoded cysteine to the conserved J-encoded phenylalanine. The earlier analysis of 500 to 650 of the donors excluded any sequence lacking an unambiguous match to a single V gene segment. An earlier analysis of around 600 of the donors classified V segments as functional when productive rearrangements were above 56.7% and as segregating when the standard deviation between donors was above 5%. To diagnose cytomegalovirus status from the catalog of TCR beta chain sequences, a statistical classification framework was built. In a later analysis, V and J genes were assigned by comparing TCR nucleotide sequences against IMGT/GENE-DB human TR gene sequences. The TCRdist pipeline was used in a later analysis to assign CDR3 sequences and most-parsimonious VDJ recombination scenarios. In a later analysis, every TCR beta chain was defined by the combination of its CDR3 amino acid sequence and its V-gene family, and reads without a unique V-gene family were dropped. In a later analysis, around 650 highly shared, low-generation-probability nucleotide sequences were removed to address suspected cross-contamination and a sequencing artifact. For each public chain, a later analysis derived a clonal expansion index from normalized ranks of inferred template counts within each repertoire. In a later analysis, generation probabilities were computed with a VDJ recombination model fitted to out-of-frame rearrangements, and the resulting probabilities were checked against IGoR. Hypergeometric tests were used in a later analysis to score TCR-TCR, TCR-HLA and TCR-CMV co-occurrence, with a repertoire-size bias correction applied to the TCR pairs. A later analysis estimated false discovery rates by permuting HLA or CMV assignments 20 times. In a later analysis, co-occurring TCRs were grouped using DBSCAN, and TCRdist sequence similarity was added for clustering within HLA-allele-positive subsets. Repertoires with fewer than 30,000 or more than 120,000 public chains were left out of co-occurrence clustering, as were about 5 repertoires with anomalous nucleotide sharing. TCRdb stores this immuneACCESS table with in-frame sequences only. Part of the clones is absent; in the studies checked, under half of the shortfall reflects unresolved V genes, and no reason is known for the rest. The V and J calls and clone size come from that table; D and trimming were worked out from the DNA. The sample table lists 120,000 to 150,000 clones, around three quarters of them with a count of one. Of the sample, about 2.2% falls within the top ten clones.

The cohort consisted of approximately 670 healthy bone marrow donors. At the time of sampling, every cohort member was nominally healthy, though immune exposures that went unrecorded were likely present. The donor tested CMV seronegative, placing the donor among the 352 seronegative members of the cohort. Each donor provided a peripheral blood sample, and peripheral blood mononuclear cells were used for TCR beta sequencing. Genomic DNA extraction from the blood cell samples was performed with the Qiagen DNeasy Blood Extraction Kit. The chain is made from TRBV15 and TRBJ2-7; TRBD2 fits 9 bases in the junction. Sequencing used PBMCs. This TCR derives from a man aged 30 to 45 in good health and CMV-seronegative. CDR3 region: CATSRGLAAYEQYF. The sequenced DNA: TGTGCCACCAGCAGAGGACTAGCGGCCTACGAGCAGTACTTC.